These T cell receptor beta chains were read from a single sample in a study of cytomegalovirus exposure and HLA in healthy donors. Method: immunoSEQ multiplex PCR; TCRdb's copy keeps in-frame clones and lacks some. The sample holds 140,000 to 150,000 clones, over 70% seen once. The sample comprised PBMCs. Every receptor here comes from a young man in good health and CMV-seronegative. Each CDR3 is given with its conserved first and last residue. Fields, in order: clone size, CDR3 length, J gene, V gene, D gene, CDR3 protein, CDR3 DNA. D genes are given only for firm matches. The size of a clone is reported for some rows only, either as once, few or many, or as a class for expanded clones.

-,13,TRBJ2-5,TRBV2,-,CASRGSLQETQYF,TGTGCCAGCAGGGGGAGTTTACAAGAGACCCAGTACTTC
few,15,TRBJ2-7,TRBV19,TRBD1,CASSDGQGTRHEQYF,TGTGCCAGTAGTGATGGACAGGGGACTCGGCACGAGCAGTACTTC
few,14,TRBJ1-1,TRBV5-1,-,CASSPGGGLSRAFF,TGCGCCAGCAGCCCCGGGGGGGGGCTAAGTCGGGCTTTCTTT
few,14,TRBJ1-6,TRBV28,-,CASSLRTADSPLHF,TGTGCCAGCAGTTTACGGACAGCCGATTCACCCCTCCACTTT
-,12,TRBJ1-1,TRBV5-1,-,CASYGDNTEAFF,TGCGCCAGCTACGGGGATAACACTGAAGCTTTCTTT
-,13,TRBJ2-7,TRBV10-2,-,CASTQQGNYEQYF,TGCGCCAGCACCCAACAGGGTAACTACGAGCAGTACTTC
few,19,TRBJ1-1,TRBV18,-,CASSPIQQVSPAMNTEAFF,TGTGCCAGCTCACCGATACAACAGGTTTCTCCTGCCATGAACACTGAAGCTTTCTTT
-,16,TRBJ1-2,TRBV12-5,TRBD1,CASGQVGGQGNYGYTF,TGTGCTAGTGGACAGGTCGGAGGACAGGGCAACTATGGCTACACCTTC
-,17,TRBJ2-5,TRBV28,-,CASKGGLGRGGEETQYF,TGTGCCAGCAAGGGGGGACTGGGGCGGGGAGGGGAAGAGACCCAGTACTTC
-,12,TRBJ1-2,TRBV2,-,CARNGANYGYTF,TGTGCCAGAAACGGTGCTAACTATGGCTACACCTTC
-,16,TRBJ2-5,TRBV7-2,-,CASSLSLAEDQETQYF,TGTGCCAGCAGCTTAAGTTTGGCGGAGGACCAAGAGACCCAGTACTTC
-,15,TRBJ1-1,TRBV5-4,TRBD1,CASSLDRGQNTEAFF,TGTGCCAGCAGCTTGGACAGGGGGCAGAACACTGAAGCTTTCTTT
-,16,TRBJ2-4,TRBV5-5,-,CASSLQAGNGGTKEYF,TGTGCCAGCAGCTTGCAGGCAGGGAACGGGGGGACAAAGGAGTACTTC
-,14,TRBJ2-2,TRBV2,-,CASAGRTNTGELFF,TGTGCCAGCGCGGGACGCACGAACACCGGGGAGCTGTTTTTT
-,15,TRBJ1-4,TRBV5-6,-,CASSLYAPRGEKLFF,TGTGCCAGCAGCTTGTATGCCCCGCGGGGGGAAAAACTGTTTTTT
-,15,TRBJ2-3,TRBV10-2,TRBD2,CASHLAGAVGDTQYF,TGCGCCAGTCACCTAGCGGGAGCGGTGGGAGATACGCAGTATTTT
once,15,TRBJ2-3,TRBV19,-,CASSKQTGSSGTQYF,TGTGCCAGTAGTAAACAGACAGGGTCTAGCGGGACGCAGTATTTT
-,12,TRBJ2-5,TRBV6-6,-,CASSTPGETQYF,TGTGCCAGCAGTACCCCAGGGGAGACCCAGTACTTC
-,11,TRBJ2-1,TRBV2,-,CASSPGDEQFF,TGTGCCAGCAGCCCAGGGGATGAGCAGTTCTTC
-,14,TRBJ2-7,TRBV5-1,TRBD2,CASSYRTSHYEQYF,TGCGCCAGCAGCTACCGGACTAGCCACTACGAGCAGTACTTC
-,12,TRBJ2-2,TRBV4-1,-,CASSQTIGELFF,TGCGCCAGCAGCCAAACTATCGGGGAGCTGTTTTTT
-,16,TRBJ2-7,TRBV6-1,-,CASSEVQGTHSYEQYF,TGTGCCAGCAGTGAAGTTCAGGGTACTCACTCCTACGAGCAGTACTTC
-,13,TRBJ1-1,TRBV29-1,TRBD1,CSALGQMNTEAFF,TGCAGCGCACTGGGACAGATGAACACTGAAGCTTTCTTT
-,17,TRBJ1-5,TRBV19,TRBD1,CASQDRGPSYSNQPQHF,TGTGCCAGTCAGGACAGGGGGCCTTCGTATAGCAATCAGCCCCAGCATTTT
-,15,TRBJ2-1,TRBV5-4,TRBD2,CASSVLAGVHNEQFF,TGTGCCAGCAGCGTACTAGCGGGAGTACACAATGAGCAGTTCTTC
-,16,TRBJ1-3,TRBV6-5,-,CASSYLDRTRGNTIYF,TGTGCCAGCAGTTACCTGGACAGAACGAGGGGAAACACCATATATTTT
-,16,TRBJ2-5,TRBV21-1,-,CASRPNNRGLIETQYF,TGTGCCAGCCGACCTAATAACAGGGGGTTGATAGAGACCCAGTACTTC
-,14,TRBJ2-2,TRBV10-3,TRBD1,CAIKAGQGSGELFF,TGTGCCATCAAGGCGGGACAGGGGTCCGGGGAGCTGTTTTTT